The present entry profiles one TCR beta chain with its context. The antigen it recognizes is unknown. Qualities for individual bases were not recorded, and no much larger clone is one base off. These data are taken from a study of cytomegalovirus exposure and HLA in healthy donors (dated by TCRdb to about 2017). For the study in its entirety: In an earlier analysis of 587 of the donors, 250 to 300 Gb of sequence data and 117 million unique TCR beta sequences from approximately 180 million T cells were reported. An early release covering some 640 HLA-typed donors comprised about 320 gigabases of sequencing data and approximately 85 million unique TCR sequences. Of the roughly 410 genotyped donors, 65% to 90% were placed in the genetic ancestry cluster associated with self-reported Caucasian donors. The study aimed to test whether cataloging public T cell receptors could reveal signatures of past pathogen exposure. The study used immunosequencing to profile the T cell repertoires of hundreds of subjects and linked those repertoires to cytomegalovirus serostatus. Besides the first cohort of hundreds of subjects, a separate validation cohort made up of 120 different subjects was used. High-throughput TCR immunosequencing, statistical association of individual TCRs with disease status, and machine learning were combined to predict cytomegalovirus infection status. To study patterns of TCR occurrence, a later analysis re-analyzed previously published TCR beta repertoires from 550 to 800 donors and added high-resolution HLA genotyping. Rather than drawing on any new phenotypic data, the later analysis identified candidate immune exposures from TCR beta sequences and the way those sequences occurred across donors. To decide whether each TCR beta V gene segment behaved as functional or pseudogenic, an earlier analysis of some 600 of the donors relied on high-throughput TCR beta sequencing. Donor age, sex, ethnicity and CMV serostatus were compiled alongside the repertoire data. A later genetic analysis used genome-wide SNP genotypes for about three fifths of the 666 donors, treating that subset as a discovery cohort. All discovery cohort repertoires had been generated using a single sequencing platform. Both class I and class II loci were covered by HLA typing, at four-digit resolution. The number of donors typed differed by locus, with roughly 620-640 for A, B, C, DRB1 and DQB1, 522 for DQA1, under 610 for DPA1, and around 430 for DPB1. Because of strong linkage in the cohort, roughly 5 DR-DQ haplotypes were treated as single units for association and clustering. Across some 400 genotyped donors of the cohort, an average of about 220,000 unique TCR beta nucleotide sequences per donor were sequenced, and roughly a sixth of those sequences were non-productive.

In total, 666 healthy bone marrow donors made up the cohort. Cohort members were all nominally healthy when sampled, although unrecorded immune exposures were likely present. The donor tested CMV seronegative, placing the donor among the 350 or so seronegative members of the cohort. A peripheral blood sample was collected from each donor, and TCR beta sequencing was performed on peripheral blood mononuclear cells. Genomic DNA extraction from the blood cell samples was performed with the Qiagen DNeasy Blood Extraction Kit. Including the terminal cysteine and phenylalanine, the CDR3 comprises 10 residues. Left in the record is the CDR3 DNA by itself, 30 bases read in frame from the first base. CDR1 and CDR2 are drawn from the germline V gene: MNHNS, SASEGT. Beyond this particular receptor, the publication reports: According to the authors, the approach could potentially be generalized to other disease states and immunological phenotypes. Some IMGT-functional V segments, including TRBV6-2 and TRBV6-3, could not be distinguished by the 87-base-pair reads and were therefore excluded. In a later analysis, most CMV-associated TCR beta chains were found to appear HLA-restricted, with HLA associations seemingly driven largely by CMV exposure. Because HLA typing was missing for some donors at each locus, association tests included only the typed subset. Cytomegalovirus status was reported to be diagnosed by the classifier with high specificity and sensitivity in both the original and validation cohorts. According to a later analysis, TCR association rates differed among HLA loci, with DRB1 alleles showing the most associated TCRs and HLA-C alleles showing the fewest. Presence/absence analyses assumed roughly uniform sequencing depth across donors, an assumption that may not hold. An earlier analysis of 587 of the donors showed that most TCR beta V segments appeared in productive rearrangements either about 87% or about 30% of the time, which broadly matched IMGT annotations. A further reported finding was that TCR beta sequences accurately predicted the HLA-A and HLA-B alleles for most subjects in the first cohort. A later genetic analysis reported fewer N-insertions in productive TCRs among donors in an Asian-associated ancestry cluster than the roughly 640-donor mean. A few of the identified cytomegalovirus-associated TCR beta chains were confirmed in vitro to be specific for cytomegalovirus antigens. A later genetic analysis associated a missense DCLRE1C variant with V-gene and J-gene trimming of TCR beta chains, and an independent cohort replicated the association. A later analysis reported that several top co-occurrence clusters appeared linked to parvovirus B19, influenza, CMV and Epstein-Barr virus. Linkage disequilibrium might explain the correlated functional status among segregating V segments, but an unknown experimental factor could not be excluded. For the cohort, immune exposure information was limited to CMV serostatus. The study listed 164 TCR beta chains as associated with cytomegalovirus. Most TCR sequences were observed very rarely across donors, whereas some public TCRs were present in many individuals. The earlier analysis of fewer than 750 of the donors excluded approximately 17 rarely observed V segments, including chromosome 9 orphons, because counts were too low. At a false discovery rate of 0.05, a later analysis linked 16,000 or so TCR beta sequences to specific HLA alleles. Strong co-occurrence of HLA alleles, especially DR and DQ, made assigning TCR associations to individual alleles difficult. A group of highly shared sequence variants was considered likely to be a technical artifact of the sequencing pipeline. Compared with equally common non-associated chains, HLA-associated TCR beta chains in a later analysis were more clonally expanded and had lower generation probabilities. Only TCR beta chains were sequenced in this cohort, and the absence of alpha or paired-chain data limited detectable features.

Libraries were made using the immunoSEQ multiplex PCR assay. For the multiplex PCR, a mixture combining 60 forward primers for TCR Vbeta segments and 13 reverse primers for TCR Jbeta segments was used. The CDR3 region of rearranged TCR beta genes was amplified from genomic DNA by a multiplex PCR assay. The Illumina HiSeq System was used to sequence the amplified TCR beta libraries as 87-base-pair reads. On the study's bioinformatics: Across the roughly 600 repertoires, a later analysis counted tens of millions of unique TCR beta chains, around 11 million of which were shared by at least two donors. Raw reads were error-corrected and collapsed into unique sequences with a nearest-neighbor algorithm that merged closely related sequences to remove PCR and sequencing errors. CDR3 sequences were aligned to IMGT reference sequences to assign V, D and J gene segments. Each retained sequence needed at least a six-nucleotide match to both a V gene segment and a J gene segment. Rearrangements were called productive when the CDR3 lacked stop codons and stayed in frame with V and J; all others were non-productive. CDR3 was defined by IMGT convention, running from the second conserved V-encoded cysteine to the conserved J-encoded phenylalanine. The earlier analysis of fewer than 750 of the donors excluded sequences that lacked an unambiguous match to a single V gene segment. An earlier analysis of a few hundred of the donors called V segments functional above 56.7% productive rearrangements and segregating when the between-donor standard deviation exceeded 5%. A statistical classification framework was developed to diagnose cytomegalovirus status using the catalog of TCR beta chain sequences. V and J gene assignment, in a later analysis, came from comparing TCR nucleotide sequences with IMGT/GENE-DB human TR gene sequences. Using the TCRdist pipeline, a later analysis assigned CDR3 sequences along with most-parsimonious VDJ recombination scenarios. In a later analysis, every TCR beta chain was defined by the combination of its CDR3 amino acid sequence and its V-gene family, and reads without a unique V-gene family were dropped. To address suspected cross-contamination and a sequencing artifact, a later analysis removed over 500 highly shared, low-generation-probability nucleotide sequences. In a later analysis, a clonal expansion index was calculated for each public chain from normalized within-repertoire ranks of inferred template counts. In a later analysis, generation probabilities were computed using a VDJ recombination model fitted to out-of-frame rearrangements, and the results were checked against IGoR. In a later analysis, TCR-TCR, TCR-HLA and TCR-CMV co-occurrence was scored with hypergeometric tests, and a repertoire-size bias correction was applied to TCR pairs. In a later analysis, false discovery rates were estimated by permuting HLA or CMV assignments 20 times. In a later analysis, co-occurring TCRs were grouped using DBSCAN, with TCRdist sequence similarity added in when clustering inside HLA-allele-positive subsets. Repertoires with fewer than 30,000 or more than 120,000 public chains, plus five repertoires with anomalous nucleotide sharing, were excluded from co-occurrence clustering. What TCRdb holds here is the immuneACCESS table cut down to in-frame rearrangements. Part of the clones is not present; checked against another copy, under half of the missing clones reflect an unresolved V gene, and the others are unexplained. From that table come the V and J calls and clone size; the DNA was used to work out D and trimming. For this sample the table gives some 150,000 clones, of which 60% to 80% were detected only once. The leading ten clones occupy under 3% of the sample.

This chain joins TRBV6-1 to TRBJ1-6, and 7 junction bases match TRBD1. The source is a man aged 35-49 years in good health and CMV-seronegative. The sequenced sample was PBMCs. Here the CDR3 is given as CAGGGSPLHF. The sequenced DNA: TGTGCAGGGGGCGGTTCACCCCTCCACTTT.